This T cell receptor (beta chain) was retrieved from a study of blood T cell repertoires in COVID-19. Study-wide context: From the United States, Italy and Spain came samples of acute and convalescent COVID-19.

Method: immunoSEQ multiplex PCR; TCRdb's copy keeps in-frame clones and lacks some. In the table there are 63,000 or so clones, 70% to 85% of which are singletons. Germline assignment: CDR1 LGHNA and CDR2 YSLEER. Trimming shortened V by 4 bases and J by 0 bases, and 13 bases separated the two germline ends. The CDR3 has 16 amino acids. The specimen was peripheral blood. This TCR came from a human donor in a cohort sampled during active COVID-19. The rearrangement uses TRBV4-3 and TRBJ2-1; D perhaps matches TRBD2 (5 bases). The CDR3 loop reads CASSPGGRDSYNEQFF. CDR3 coding DNA: TGCGCCAGCAGCCCGGGCGGTCGGGACTCCTACAATGAGCAGTTCTTC.